These T cell receptor beta chains were read from a single sample in a study of blood T cell repertoires in COVID-19. Sequencing was performed with immunoSEQ multiplex PCR; in TCRdb, only in-frame clones are kept and a portion is missing. The sample shows hundreds of thousands of clones, 80% to 90% of them seen only once. Sequencing input: peripheral blood. The receptors were gathered from a woman in her forties or fifties who had recovered from COVID-19. Both conserved end residues are part of each CDR3. A D gene is named only where the DNA matches it firmly. Rows give clone size only sometimes, using once, few, many, or a class for an expanded clone.

13	TRBV2	TRBJ2-7	.	TRBD2	CASSRGLAGEQYF	TGTGCCAGCAGTAGGGGACTAGCTGGCGAGCAGTACTTC
15	TRBV6-5	TRBJ2-4	.	TRBD1	CASSHYRDSKNIQYF	TGTGCCAGCAGCCACTACCGGGACAGTAAAAACATTCAGTACTTC
16	TRBV28	TRBJ2-3	.	.	CASSLSRRPGADTQYF	TGTGCCAGCAGTCTGTCCCGAAGGCCCGGGGCAGATACGCAGTATTTT
11	TRBV6-2/TRBV6-3	TRBJ1-1	.	.	CASSYRGLAFF	TGTGCCAGCAGTTATCGGGGGTTGGCTTTCTTT
17	TRBV5-1	TRBJ2-1	.	TRBD2	CASSFRLAGGTYNEQFF	TGCGCCAGCAGCTTCCGACTAGCGGGAGGGACCTACAATGAGCAGTTCTTC
14	TRBV19	TRBJ1-5	.	.	CASSQQGAEQPQHF	TGTGCCAGTAGTCAACAGGGTGCGGAGCAGCCCCAGCATTTT
13	TRBV20-1	TRBJ1-2	.	.	CSASYAANYGYTF	TGCAGTGCTAGTTATGCAGCGAACTATGGCTACACCTTC
15	TRBV10-3	TRBJ2-1	.	TRBD2	CAITYGGRADNEQFF	TGTGCCATCACCTATGGAGGGAGGGCCGACAATGAGCAGTTCTTC
18	TRBV6-4	TRBJ1-6	.	.	CASSDAEGPSSYNSPLHF	TGTGCCAGCAGTGACGCAGAGGGCCCAAGCTCCTATAATTCACCCCTCCACTTT
14	TRBV6-2/TRBV6-3	TRBJ2-1	.	TRBD2	CASSGTSGRNEQFF	TGTGCCAGCAGCGGGACTAGCGGGAGAAATGAGCAGTTCTTC
15	TRBV11-2	TRBJ2-2	.	.	CASSLSQPNTGELFF	TGTGCCAGCAGCTTAAGCCAACCGAACACCGGGGAGCTGTTTTTT
16	TRBV24-1	TRBJ2-3	.	TRBD2	CATSDLTSGSTDTQYF	TGTGCCACCAGTGATTTGACTAGCGGTAGCACAGATACGCAGTATTTT
17	TRBV6-1	TRBJ2-3	once	TRBD2	CASSDPGLADNTDTQYF	TGTGCCAGCAGTGACCCGGGACTAGCGGATAACACAGATACGCAGTATTTT
16	TRBV11-3	TRBJ2-2	once	.	CASSPAGRRNTGELFF	TGTGCCAGCAGCCCGGCGGGGAGGAGGAACACCGGGGAGCTGTTTTTT
14	TRBV5-1	TRBJ1-5	.	.	CASSFGDGNQPQHF	TGCGCCAGCAGCTTCGGGGATGGGAATCAGCCCCAGCATTTT
11	TRBV30	TRBJ1-2	.	.	CAWSTILGCTF	TGTGCCTGGAGTACTATACTCGGTTGCACCTTC
13	TRBV11-3	TRBJ1-1	.	.	CASSFDLNTEAFF	TGTGCCAGCAGCTTCGACTTGAACACTGAAGCTTTCTTT
14	TRBV28	TRBJ1-1	.	.	CASRPVAVNTEAFF	TGTGCCAGCAGACCAGTCGCGGTGAACACTGAAGCTTTCTTT
16	TRBV7-2	TRBJ1-5	.	TRBD1	CASSSAYGQGNQPQHF	TGTGCCAGCAGCTCTGCTTACGGACAGGGCAATCAGCCCCAGCATTTT
17	TRBV28	TRBJ1-5	once	TRBD1	CASSSGTGGRSNQPQHF	TGTGCCAGCTCCTCCGGGACAGGGGGCCGCAGCAATCAGCCCCAGCATTTT
14	TRBV28	TRBJ2-7	.	.	CASRPTGEGYEQYF	TGTGCCAGCAGACCGACAGGGGAGGGGTACGAGCAGTACTTC